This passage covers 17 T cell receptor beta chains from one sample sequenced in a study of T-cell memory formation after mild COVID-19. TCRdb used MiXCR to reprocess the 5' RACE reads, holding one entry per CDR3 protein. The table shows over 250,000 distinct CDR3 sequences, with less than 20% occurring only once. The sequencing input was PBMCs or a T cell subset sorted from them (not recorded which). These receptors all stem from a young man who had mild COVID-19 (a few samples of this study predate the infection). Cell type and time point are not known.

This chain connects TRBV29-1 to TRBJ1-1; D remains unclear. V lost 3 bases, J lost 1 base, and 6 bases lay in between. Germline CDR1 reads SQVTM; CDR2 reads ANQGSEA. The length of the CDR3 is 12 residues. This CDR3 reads CSVDAGNTEAFF. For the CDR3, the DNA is TGCAGCGTTGATGCCGGGAACACTGAAGCTTTCTTT.

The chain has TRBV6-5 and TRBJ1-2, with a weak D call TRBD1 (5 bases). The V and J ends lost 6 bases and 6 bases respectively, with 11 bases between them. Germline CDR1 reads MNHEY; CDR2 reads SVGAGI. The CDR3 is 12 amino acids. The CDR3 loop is CASSGGWNGYTF. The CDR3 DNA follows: TGTGCCAGCAGCGGGGGTTGGAATGGCTACACCTTC.

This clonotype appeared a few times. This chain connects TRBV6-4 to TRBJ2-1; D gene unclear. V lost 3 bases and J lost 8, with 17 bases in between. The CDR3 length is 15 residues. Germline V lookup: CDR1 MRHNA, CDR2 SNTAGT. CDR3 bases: TGTGCCAGCAGTGAATGGCCCGTAAATATGTATGAGCAGTTCTTC. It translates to CASSEWPVNMYEQFF.

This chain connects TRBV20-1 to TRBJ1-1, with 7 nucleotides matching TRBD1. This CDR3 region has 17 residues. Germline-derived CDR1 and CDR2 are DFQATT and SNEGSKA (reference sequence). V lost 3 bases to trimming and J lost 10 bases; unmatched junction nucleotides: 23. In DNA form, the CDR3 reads TGCAGTGCTAGGGCCGGAGGGGCGGGACAGCGTTTCGCGGGAGCTTTCTTT. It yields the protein CSARAGGAGQRFAGAFF.

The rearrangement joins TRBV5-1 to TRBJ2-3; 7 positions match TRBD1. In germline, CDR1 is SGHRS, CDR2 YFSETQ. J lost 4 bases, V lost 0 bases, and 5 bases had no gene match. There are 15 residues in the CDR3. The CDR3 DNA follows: TGCGCCAGCAGCTTGGCTGCGACAGGGTCAGATACGCAGTATTTT. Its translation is CASSLAATGSDTQYF. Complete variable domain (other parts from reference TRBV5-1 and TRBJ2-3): KAGVTQTPRYLIKTRGQQVTLSCSPISGHRSVSWYQQTPGQGLQFLFEYFSETQRNKGNFPGRFSGRQFSNSRSEMNVSTLELGDSALYLCASSLAATGSDTQYFGPGTRLTVL.

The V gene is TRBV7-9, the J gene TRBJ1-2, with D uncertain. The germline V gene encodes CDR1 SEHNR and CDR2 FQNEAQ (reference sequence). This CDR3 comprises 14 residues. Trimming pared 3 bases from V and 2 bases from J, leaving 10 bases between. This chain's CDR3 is CASSLGSSNYGYTF. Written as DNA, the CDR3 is TGTGCCAGCAGCTTGGGCAGTTCCAACTATGGCTACACCTTC.

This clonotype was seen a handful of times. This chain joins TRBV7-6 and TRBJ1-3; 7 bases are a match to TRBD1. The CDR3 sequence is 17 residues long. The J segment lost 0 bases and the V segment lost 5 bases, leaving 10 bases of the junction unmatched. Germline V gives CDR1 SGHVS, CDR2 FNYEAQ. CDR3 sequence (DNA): TGTGCCAGCAGCCCGAGGGGACAGCTCAGCTCTGGAAACACCATATATTTT. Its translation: CASSPRGQLSSGNTIYF.

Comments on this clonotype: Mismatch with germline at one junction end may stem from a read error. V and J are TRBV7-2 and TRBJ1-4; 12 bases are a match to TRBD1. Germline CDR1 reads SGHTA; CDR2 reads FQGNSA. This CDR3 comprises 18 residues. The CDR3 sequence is CASSLTSPGTGGDEKLFF. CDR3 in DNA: TGTGCCAGCAGCTTAACCTCCCCCGGGACAGGGGGCGATGAAAAACTTTTTTTT.

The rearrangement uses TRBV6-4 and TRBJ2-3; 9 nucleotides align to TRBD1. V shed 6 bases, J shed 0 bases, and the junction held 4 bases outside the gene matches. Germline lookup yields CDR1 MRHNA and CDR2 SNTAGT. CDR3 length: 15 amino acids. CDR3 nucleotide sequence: TGTGCCAGCAGCCGCGGGACAGGGAGCACAGATACGCAGTATTTT. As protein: CASSRGTGSTDTQYF.

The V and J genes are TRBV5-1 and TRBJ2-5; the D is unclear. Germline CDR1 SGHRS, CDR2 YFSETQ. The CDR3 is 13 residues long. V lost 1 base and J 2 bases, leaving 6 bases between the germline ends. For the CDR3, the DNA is TGCGCCAGCAGCTTGTGGCAGCAAGAGACCCAGTACTTC. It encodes CASSLWQQETQYF.

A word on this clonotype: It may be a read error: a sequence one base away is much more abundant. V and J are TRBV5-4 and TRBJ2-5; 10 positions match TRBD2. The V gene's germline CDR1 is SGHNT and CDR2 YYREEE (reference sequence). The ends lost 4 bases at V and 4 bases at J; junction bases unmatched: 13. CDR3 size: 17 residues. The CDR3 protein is CASSADGLAVSRETQYF. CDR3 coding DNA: TGTGCCAGCAGCGCGGATGGACTAGCGGTTTCAAGAGAGACCCAGTACTTC. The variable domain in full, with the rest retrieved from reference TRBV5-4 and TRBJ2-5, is ETGVTQSPTHLIKTRGQQVTLRCSSQSGHNTVSWYQQALGQGPQFIFQYYREEENGRGNFPPRFSGLQFPNYSSELNVNALELDDSALYLCASSADGLAVSRETQYFGPGTRLLVL.

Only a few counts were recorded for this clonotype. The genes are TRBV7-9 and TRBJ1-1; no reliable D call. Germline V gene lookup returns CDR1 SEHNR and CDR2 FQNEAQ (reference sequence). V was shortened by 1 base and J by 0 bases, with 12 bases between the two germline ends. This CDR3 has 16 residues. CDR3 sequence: CASSLGSDTMNTEAFF. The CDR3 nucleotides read TGTGCCAGCAGCTTAGGGTCCGATACCATGAACACTGAAGCTTTCTTT.

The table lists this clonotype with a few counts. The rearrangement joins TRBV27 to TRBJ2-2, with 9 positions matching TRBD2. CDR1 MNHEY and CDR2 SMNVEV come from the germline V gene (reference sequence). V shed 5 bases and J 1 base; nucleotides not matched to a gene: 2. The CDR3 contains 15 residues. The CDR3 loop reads CASSILAGNTGELFF. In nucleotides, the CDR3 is TGTGCCAGCAGTATACTAGCGGGGAACACCGGGGAGCTGTTTTTT.

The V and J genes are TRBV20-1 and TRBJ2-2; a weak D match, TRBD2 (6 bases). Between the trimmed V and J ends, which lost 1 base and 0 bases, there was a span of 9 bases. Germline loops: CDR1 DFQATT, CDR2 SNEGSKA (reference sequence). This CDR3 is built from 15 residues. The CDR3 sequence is CSARAGGANTGELFF. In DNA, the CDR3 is TGCAGTGCTAGAGCGGGCGGGGCGAACACCGGGGAGCTGTTTTTT.

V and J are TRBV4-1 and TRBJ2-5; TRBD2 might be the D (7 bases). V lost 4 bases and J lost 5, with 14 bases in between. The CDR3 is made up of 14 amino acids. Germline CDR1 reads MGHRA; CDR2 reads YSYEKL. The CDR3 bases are TGCGCCAGCAGCCCGGGGGGCGGTAGGGAGACCCAGTACTTC. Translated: CASSPGGGRETQYF.

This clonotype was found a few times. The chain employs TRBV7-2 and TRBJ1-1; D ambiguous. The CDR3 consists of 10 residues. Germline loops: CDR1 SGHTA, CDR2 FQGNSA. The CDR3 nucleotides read TGTGGGATTGAGCGCACTGAAGCTTTCTTT. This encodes CGIERTEAFF.

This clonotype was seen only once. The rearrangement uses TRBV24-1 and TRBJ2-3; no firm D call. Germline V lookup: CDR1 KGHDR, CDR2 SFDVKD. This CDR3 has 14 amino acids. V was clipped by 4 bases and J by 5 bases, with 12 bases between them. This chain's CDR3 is CATSDRPTLDTQYF. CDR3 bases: TGTGCCACCAGTGACCGACCCACCTTAGATACGCAGTATTTT.